In this sample, the clone carrying this T cell receptor (beta chain) turned up a few times. Its antigen is unknown. The data were taken from a study of cytomegalovirus exposure and HLA in healthy donors. Findings of the study overall: Among TCR beta chains, those listed as cytomegalovirus-associated numbered some 170. Most TCR sequences were seen very rarely across donors, but some public TCRs occurred in many. Reportedly, diagnosis of cytomegalovirus status by the classifier showed high specificity and sensitivity. In vitro assays verified that three CMV-associated chains recognized CMV antigens specifically.

This table comes from immunoSEQ multiplex PCR, and its TCRdb copy is limited to in-frame clones, with some not included. The sample has about 360,000 clones; 86% are singletons. The specimen sequenced was PBMCs. The clonotype comes from a woman aged 18-29 years in good health and CMV-seronegative.

The CDR3 here is CASSTGHHTDTQYF. The CDR3 DNA follows: TGTGCCAGCAGTACGGGACACCACACAGATACGCAGTATTTT. The chain employs TRBV6-5 and TRBJ2-3; possibly TRBD1 for D (6 bases). This CDR3 has 14 residues. The germline CDR1 and CDR2 sequences are MNHEY and SVGAGI. V was clipped by 5 bases and J by 2 bases, with 11 bases between them.